This record looks at one TCR beta chain sequence and its context. The antigen remains unidentified. CDR3 length: 12 amino acids. V gave up 8 bases and J gave up 3 bases; unmatched junction bases: 4. CDR1 and CDR2 (germline): SQVTM, ANQGSEA. Produced via immunoSEQ multiplex PCR; TCRdb's table is partial and in-frame only. The sample yields some 49,000 clones, about 90% seen once. This sample was included in a study of cytomegalovirus exposure and HLA in healthy donors. Study-wide points: Investigators reported under 200 TCR beta chains as tied to cytomegalovirus. Through in vitro validation, a few CMV-associated chains were shown to be specific for CMV antigens. For cytomegalovirus status, the classifier reportedly gave diagnoses with high specificity and sensitivity. According to a later analysis, TCR clusters from the first cohort tended to co-occur in the 120 or so validation repertoires.

The rearrangement uses TRBV29-1 and TRBJ2-1; 7 positions match TRBD2. The clonotype originates from a man aged 18-30 years in good health and CMV-seronegative. Source material: PBMCs. CDR3 loop: CSLGGGYNEQFF. DNA of the CDR3: TGCAGCTTGGGGGGGGGCTACAATGAGCAGTTCTTC.